This paragraph covers one T cell receptor (beta chain) sequence. What it recognizes is unknown. Trimming removed 3 bases at V and 6 bases at J, with 12 bases between. Germline-derived CDR1 and CDR2 are SQVTM and ANQGSEA. There are 13 residues in the CDR3. Within Nashville, Tennessee resided all donors, each a Caucasian adult. The source of the sample is a study of shared clonotypes between healthy human individuals. Method: immunoSEQ multiplex PCR; TCRdb's copy keeps in-frame clones and lacks some. The repertoire has approximately 1,000,000 clones, roughly 74% of them found once; the top ten carry under 0.6%. Study-wide results and limits: Unshared clonotypes carried lower generation probabilities than those common to all four donors.

The genes are TRBV29-1 and TRBJ2-4; D possibly corresponds to TRBD1 (6 bases). The clonotype was recovered from a man aged 18 to 35 in good health. Some clones in this sample may be carry-over from other donors' samples. Source material: memory CD4+ T cells from PBMCs. Indicated subset: CD45RA-negative fraction. DNA for the CDR3: TGCAGCGTTGAGGGGGCATACGGAAACATTCAGTACTTC. Translation: CSVEGAYGNIQYF.